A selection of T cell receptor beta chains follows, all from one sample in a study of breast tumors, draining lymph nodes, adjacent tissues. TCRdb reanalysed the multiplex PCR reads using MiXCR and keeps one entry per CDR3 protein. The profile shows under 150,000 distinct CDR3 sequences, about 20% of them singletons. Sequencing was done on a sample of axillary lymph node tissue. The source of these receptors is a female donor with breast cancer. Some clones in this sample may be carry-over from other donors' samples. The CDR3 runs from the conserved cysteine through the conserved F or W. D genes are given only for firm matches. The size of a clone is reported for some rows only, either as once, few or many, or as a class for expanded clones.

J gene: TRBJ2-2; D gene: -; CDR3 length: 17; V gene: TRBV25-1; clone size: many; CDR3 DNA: TGTGCCAGCAGTGAAGGGTTAGCGGCAGGTCGGACCGGGGAGCTGTTTTTT; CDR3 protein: CASSEGLAAGRTGELFF
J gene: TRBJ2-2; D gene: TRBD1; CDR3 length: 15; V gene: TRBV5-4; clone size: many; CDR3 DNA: TGTGCCAGCAGCTGGGGACAGGGGGGAACCGGGGAGCTGTTTTTT; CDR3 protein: CASSWGQGGTGELFF
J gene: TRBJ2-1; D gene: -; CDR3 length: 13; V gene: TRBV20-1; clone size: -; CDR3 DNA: TGCAGTGCGGACTACGACAACGGGAATGAGCAGTTCTTC; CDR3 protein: CSADYDNGNEQFF
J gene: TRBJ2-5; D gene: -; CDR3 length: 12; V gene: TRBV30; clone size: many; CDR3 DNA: TGTGCCTGGAGTGTAACCCAAGAGACCCAGTACTTC; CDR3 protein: CAWSVTQETQYF
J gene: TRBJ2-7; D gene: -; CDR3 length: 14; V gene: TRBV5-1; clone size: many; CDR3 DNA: TGCGCCAGCAGCTTGGGCTCGAACTCCTACGAGCAGTACTTC; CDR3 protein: CASSLGSNSYEQYF
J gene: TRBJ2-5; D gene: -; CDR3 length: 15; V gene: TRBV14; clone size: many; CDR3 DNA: TGTGCCAGCAGCCAAGTGGGGACAATCCAAGAGACCCAGTACTTC; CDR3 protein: CASSQVGTIQETQYF
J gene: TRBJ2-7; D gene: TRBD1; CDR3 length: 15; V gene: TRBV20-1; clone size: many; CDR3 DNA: TGCAGTGCTAGAGATCGAGGGACAGGGGGATACGAGCAGTACTTC; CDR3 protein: CSARDRGTGGYEQYF
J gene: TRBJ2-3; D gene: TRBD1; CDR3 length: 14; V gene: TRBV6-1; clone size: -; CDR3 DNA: TGTGCCAGCAGTAAAGGGGACAGCACAGGTACGCAGTATTTT; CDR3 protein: CASSKGDSTGTQYF
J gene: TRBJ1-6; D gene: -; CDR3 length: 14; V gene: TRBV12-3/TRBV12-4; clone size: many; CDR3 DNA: TGTGCCAGCAGTTTTGGACAGCCCAATTCACCCCTCCACTTT; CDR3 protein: CASSFGQPNSPLHF
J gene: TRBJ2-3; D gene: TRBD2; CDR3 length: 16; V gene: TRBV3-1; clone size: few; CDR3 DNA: TGTGCCAGCAGCGAATCTAGCGGAGCGAACACAGATACGCAGTATTTT; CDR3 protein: CASSESSGANTDTQYF
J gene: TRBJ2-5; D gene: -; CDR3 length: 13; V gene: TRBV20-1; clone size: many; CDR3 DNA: TGCAGTGCTAGCGACGGGCCCCAAGAGACCCAGTACTTC; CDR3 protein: CSASDGPQETQYF
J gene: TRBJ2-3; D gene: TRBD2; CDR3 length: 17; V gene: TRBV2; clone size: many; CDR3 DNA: TGTGCCAGCACCAATAGCGGGGATGCGTATAGCACAGATACGCAGTATTTT; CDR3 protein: CASTNSGDAYSTDTQYF
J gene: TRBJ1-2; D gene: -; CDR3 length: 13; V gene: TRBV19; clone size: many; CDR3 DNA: TGTGCCAGTAGTATGCCCCTCCTAGGAGGCTACACCTTC; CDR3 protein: CASSMPLLGGYTF
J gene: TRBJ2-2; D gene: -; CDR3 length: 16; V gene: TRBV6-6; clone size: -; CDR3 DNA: TGTGCCAGCAGTCAACAGGGCCTATCGTTCACCGGGGGGCTGTTTTTT; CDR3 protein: CASSQQGLSFTGGLFF
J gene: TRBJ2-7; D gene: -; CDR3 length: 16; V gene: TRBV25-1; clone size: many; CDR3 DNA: TGTGCCAGCAGTGTTGGTCCTCGGCAGGGTTCCTACGAGCAGTACTTC; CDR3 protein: CASSVGPRQGSYEQYF
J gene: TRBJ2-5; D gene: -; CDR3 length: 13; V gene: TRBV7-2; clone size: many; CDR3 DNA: TGTGCCAGCAGCCGATCCGGGAAAGAGACCCAGTACTTC; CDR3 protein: CASSRSGKETQYF
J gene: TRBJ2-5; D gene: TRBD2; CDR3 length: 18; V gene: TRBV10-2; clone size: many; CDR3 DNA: TGCGCCAGCAGTGACTCCACTAGCGGGGGTTCGAGCCACAGGACCCAGTACTTC; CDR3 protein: CASSDSTSGGSSHRTQYF
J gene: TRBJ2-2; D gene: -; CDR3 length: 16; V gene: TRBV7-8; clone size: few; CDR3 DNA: TGTGCCAGCAGCTTAAGGCTGACGGGCGGCACCGGGGAGCTGTTTTTT; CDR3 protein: CASSLRLTGGTGELFF
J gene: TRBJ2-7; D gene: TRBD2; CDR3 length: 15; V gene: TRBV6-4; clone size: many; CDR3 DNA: TGTGCCAGCAGCTTACTCGCGGGAGGGGACTACGAGCAGTACTTC; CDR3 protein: CASSLLAGGDYEQYF
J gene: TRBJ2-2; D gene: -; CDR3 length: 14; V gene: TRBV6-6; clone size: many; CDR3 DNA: TGTGCCAGCAGTTACTATGCGAACACCGGGGAGCTGTTTTTT; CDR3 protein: CASSYYANTGELFF
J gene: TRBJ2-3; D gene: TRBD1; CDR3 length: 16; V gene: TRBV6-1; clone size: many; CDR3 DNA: TGTGCCAGCAGTGGACGACAGGGGGCGAGCACAGATACGCAGTATTTT; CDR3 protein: CASSGRQGASTDTQYF
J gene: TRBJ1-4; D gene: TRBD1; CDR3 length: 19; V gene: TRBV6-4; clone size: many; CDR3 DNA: TGTGCCAGCAGTGACCCCCGACAGGGGGGGTATGCAACTAATGAAAAACTGTTTTTT; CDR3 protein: CASSDPRQGGYATNEKLFF
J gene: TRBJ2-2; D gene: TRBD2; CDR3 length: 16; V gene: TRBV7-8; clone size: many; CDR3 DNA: TGTGCCAGCAGCAACAGCGGGGACTTTTTCACCGGGGAGCTGTTTTTT; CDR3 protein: CASSNSGDFFTGELFF
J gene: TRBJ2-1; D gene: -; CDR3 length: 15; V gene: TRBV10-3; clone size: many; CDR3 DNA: TGTGCCATCAGTGAGTCAGGGGGGAAAAACAATGAGCAGTTCTTC; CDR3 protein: CAISESGGKNNEQFF
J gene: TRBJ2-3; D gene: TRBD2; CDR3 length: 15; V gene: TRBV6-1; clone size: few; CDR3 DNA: TGTGCCAGCACTAGGACTAGCGGGAGCACAGATACGCAGTATTTT; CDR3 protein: CASTRTSGSTDTQYF
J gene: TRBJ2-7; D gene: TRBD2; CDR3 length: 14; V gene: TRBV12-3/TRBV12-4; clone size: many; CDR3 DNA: TGTGCCAGCAGTTTAGGCGGGGGGGCGGTCGAGCAGTACTTC; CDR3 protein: CASSLGGGAVEQYF
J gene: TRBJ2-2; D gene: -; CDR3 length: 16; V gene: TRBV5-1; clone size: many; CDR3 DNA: TGCGCCAGCAGCTTCACGGGAACCGCGGGGACCGGGGAGCTGTTTTTT; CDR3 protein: CASSFTGTAGTGELFF
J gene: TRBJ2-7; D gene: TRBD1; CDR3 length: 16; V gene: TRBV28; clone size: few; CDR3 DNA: TGTGCCAGCAGTTCTGCAGGAGGGACAGGGTCCTACGAGCAGTACTTC; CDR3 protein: CASSSAGGTGSYEQYF
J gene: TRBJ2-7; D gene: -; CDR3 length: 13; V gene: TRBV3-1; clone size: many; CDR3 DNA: TGTGCCAGCGGACAGACTGCCTCCTACGAGCAGTACTTC; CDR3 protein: CASGQTASYEQYF
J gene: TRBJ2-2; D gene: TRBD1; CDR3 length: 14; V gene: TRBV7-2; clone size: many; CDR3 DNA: TGTGCCAGCAGCCTCAGACAGGGTACTAGGGAGCTGTTTTTT; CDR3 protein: CASSLRQGTRELFF
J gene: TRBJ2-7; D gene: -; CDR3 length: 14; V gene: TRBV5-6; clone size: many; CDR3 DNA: TGTGCCAGCAGCTTTCAGGCGGGCTCCTACGAGCAGTACTTC; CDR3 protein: CASSFQAGSYEQYF
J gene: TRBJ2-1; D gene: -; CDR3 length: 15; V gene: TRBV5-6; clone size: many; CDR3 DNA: TGTGCCAGCAGCTTGGATCGCTACTCCTACAATGAGCAGTTCTTC; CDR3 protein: CASSLDRYSYNEQFF
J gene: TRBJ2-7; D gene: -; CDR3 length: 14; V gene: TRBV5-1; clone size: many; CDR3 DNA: TGCGCCAGCAGCGGTTTCGGCAACTCCTACGAGCAGTACTTC; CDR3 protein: CASSGFGNSYEQYF
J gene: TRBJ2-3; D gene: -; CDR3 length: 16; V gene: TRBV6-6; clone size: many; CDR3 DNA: TGTGCCAGCAGTTACTCATTTCGGGGGCGGAGAGATACGCAGTATTTT; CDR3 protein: CASSYSFRGRRDTQYF
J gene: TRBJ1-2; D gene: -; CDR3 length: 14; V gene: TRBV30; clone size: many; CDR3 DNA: TGTGCCTGGACCGTGGGGGGGCGCGACTATGGCTACACCTTC; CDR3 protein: CAWTVGGRDYGYTF
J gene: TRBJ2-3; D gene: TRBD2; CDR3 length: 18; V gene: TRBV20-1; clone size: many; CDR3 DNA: TGCAGTGCCATGATTCTAGCGGGGGGTGGGGCACACACAGATACGCAGTATTTT; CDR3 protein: CSAMILAGGGAHTDTQYF
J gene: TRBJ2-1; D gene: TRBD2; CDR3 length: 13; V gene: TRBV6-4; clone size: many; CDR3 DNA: TGTGCCAGCAGTGACCCGACTAGCGGAAGACGGTTCTTC; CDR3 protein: CASSDPTSGRRFF
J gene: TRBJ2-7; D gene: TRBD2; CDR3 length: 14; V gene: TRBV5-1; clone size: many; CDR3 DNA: TGCGCCAGCAGCTTTAGCGGGAGGGAAGACGAGCAGTACTTC; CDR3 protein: CASSFSGREDEQYF
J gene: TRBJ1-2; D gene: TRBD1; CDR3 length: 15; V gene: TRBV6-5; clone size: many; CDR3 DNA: TGTGCCAGCAGTTACTCTACCGACAGGGCCTACGGCTACACCTTC; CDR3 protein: CASSYSTDRAYGYTF
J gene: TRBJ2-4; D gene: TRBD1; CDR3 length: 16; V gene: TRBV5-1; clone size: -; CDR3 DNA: TGCGCCAGCAGCCCCGGGACAGGGAGGGGGCAAAACATTCAGTACTTC; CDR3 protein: CASSPGTGRGQNIQYF
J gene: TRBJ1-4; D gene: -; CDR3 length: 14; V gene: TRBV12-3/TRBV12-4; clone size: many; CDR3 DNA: TGTGCCAGCAGTTACGACGGTTCGAATGAAAAACTGTTTTTT; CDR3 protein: CASSYDGSNEKLFF
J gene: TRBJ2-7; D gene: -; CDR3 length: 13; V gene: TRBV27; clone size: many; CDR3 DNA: TGTGCCAGCAGGGGAGCACCCTCCTACGAGCAGTACTTC; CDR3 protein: CASRGAPSYEQYF
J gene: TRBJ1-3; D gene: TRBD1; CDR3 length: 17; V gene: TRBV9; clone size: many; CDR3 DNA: TGTGCCAGCAGCGTAGAGGGGTTTGGGACAGATGGAAACACCATATATTTT; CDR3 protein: CASSVEGFGTDGNTIYF
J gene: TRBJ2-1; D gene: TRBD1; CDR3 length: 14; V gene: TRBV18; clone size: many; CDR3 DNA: TGTGCCAGCAGCCGGACAGGTACGGACAATGAGCAGTTCTTC; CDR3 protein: CASSRTGTDNEQFF
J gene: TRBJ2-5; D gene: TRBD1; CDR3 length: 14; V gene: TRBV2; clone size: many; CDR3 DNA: TGTGCCAGCAGGGACAGGGGGAGTGGGGAGACCCAGTACTTC; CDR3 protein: CASRDRGSGETQYF